These 2 T cell receptor beta chains were sequenced from one sample in a study of OX40 agonist ivuxolimab in advanced cancers. Here immunoSEQ multiplex PCR was the method, and the copy in TCRdb shows in-frame clones only, minus some. The sample carries 36,000 or so clones, around 85% recorded once. The source material was CD4+ or CD8+ T cells sorted from blood, sampled in a trial of the OX40 agonist ivuxolimab. The receptors come from an adult with an advanced solid tumor such as melanoma, head and neck, liver or kidney cancer.

This clone was detected only a few times. This sequence joins TRBV4-1 and TRBJ1-2, with 11 bases aligning to TRBD1. The CDR3 spans 13 residues. Per the germline V gene, CDR1 is MGHRA and CDR2 is YSYEKL. J lost 5 bases, V lost 8 bases, and 4 bases had no gene match. In DNA form, the CDR3 reads TGCGCCAGCCACGGACAGGGGGCTTATGGCTACACCTTC. It specifies CASHGQGAYGYTF.

The CDR3 is CASSPPRGSTEAFF. The CDR3 DNA reads as TGTGCCAGCTCACCACCCCGGGGGAGCACTGAAGCTTTCTTT. The rearrangement links TRBV18 to TRBJ1-1; a possible D gene is TRBD1 (5 bases). The CDR3 runs 14 residues. Trimming took 0 bases from V and 4 from J, leaving 9 bases between them. CDR1 KGHSH and CDR2 LQKENI come from the germline V gene.